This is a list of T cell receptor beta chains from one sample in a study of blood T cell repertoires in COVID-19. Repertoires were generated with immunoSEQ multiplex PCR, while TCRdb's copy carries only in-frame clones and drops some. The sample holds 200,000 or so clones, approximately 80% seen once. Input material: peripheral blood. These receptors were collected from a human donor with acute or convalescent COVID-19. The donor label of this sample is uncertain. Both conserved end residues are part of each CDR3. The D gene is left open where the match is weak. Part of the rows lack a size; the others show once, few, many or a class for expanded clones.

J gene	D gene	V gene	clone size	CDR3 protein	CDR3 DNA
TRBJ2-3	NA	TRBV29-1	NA	CSVTLGLHTDTQYF	TGCAGCGTTACTCTGGGACTGCACACAGATACGCAGTATTTT
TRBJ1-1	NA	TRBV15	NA	CATSRDRTPGSAFF	TGTGCCACCAGCAGAGATAGAACACCAGGGTCGGCTTTCTTT
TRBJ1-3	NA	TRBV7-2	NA	CASSPRGGPRNTIYF	TGTGCCAGCAGCCCGAGGGGGGGACCCCGAAACACCATATATTTT
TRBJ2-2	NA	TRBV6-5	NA	CASRGAPVTGELFF	TGTGCCAGCAGGGGGGCTCCGGTCACCGGGGAGCTGTTTTTT
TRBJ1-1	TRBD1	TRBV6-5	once	CASSTQGQGAEAFF	TGTGCCAGCAGTACTCAGGGACAGGGGGCTGAAGCTTTCTTT
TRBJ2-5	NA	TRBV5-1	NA	CASSLFRGQETQYF	TGCGCCAGCAGCTTGTTCAGGGGCCAAGAGACCCAGTACTTC
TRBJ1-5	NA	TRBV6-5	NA	CASTPRGAQPQHF	TGTGCCAGCACCCCTCGGGGGGCCCAGCCCCAGCATTTT
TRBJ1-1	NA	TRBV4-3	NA	CASSQDEARGEAFF	TGCGCCAGCAGCCAAGACGAGGCCAGGGGTGAAGCTTTCTTT
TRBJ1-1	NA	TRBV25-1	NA	CASSESWQDTEAFF	TGTGCCAGCAGTGAATCCTGGCAAGACACTGAAGCTTTCTTT
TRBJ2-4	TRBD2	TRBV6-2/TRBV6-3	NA	CASSDPTSGSKNIQYF	TGTGCCAGCAGCGACCCGACTAGCGGGTCTAAAAACATTCAGTACTTC
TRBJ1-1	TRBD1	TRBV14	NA	CASSLGQGARAEAFF	TGTGCCAGCAGCCTAGGACAGGGGGCTCGGGCTGAAGCTTTCTTT
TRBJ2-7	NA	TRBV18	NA	CASSPPGQSSYEQYF	TGTGCCAGCTCACCACCCGGACAGAGCTCCTACGAGCAGTACTTC
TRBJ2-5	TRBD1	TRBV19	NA	CASSLKGQATQETQYF	TGTGCCAGTAGCTTAAAGGGACAGGCGACCCAAGAGACCCAGTACTTC
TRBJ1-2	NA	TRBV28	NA	CASTLRGWSGYTF	TGTGCCAGCACCCTGCGGGGTTGGAGCGGCTACACCTTC
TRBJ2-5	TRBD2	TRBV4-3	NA	CASSPSGGPQETQYF	TGCGCCAGCAGCCCCTCGGGAGGCCCCCAAGAGACCCAGTACTTC
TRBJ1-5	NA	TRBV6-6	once	CASSSTPSNQPQHF	TGTGCCAGCAGTTCCACACCGAGCAATCAGCCCCAGCATTTT
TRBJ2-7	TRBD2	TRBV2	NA	CASSLAGGAYEQYF	TGTGCCAGCAGTCTAGCGGGAGGGGCCTACGAGCAGTACTTC
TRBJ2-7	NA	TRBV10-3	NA	CAIRVQAISYEQYF	TGTGCCATCAGAGTACAGGCGATCTCCTACGAGCAGTACTTC
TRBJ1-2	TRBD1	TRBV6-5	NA	CASSPGTGKAGYTF	TGTGCCAGCAGCCCCGGGACAGGTAAAGCTGGCTACACCTTC
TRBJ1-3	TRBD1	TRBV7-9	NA	CASSYVGTGTGNTIYF	TGTGCCAGCAGCTACGTCGGGACAGGGACTGGAAACACCATATATTTT
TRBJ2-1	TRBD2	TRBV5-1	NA	CASSFAGDEQFF	TGCGCCAGCAGCTTCGCGGGAGATGAGCAGTTCTTC
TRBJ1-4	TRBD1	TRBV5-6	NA	CASSYGTGYNEKLFF	TGTGCCAGCAGCTACGGGACAGGGTATAATGAAAAACTGTTTTTT
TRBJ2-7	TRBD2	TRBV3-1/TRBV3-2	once	CASSQDTGTSGRQYF	TGTGCCAGCAGCCAAGATACCGGGACTAGCGGGAGGCAGTACTTC
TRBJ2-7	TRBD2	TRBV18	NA	CASSPGGSIRTETYF	TGTGCCAGCTCACCGGGCGGGAGTATCCGCACAGAGACGTACTTC
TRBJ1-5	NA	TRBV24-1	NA	CATSEAGYNQPQHF	TGTGCCACCAGTGAGGCAGGCTACAATCAGCCCCAGCATTTT
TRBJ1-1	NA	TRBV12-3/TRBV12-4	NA	CASSFREGTEAFF	TGTGCCAGCAGTTTTCGGGAGGGGACTGAAGCTTTCTTT
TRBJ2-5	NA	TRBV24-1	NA	CATSGPLTETQYF	TGTGCCACCTCGGGTCCCCTGACAGAGACCCAGTACTTC
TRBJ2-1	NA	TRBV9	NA	CASSVGHNEQFF	TGTGCCAGCAGCGTAGGACATAATGAGCAGTTCTTC
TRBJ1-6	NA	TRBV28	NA	CASSLSPPGGYSPLHF	TGTGCCAGCAGTTTATCCCCCCCCGGGGGTTATTCACCCCTCCACTTT
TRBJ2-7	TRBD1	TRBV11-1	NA	CASSSGTGREQYF	TGTGCCAGCAGCTCCGGGACAGGGAGGGAGCAGTACTTC
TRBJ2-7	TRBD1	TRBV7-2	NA	CASTPRDRGYEQYF	TGTGCCAGCACCCCCCGGGACAGGGGCTACGAGCAGTACTTC
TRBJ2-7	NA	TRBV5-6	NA	CASSLGLASGEQYF	TGTGCCAGCAGCTTGGGTCTAGCCAGCGGCGAGCAGTACTTC
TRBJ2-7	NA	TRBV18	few	CASSPASGNEQYF	TGTGCCAGCTCACCGGCTTCAGGGAACGAGCAGTACTTC
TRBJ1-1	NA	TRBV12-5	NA	CASGHRENTEAFF	TGTGCTAGTGGACACAGGGAGAACACTGAAGCTTTCTTT
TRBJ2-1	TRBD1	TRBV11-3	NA	CASSFDRGLGEQFF	TGTGCCAGCAGCTTTGACAGGGGGCTAGGTGAGCAGTTCTTC
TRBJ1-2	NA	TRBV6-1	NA	CASSEGQRGGYTF	TGTGCCAGCAGTGAAGGACAGAGGGGGGGCTACACCTTC
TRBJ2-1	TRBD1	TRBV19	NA	CASSTRTGWMQFF	TGTGCCAGTAGTACCAGGACAGGGTGGATGCAGTTCTTC
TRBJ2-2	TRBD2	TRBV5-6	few	CASSFSGRAFGELFF	TGTGCCAGCAGCTTTAGCGGGAGGGCCTTCGGGGAGCTGTTTTTT
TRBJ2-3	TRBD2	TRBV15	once	CATRGGGRDTDTQYF	TGTGCCACCCGAGGGGGCGGGAGGGACACAGATACGCAGTATTTT
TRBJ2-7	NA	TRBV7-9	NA	CASSLGGWGSEQYF	TGTGCCAGCAGCTTAGGAGGGTGGGGTTCCGAGCAGTACTTC
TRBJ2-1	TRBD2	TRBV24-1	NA	CATSDALAGNEQFF	TGTGCCACCAGTGATGCCTTAGCGGGGAATGAGCAGTTCTTC
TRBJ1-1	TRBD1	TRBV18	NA	CASAPGGRGTTEAFF	TGTGCCAGCGCCCCAGGGGGCAGGGGGACCACTGAAGCTTTCTTT
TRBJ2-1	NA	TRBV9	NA	CASSVGGGIYNEQFF	TGTGCCAGCAGCGTAGGAGGGGGAATCTACAATGAGCAGTTCTTC
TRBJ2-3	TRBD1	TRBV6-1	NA	CASSEVRGTVPTDTQYF	TGTGCCAGCAGTGAAGTCAGAGGGACAGTCCCCACAGATACGCAGTATTTT